One and the same sample provided the 25 T cell receptor beta chains below, sequenced in a study of blood T cell repertoires in COVID-19. Profiling relied on immunoSEQ multiplex PCR, and the TCRdb table lists in-frame clones only, not all of them. The data contain 150,000 to 250,000 clones, 90% to 95% of them singletons. What was sequenced was peripheral blood. These receptors originate from a man aged 25 to 40 with COVID-19, enrolled during active disease.

The chain links TRBV7-3 to TRBJ1-1, with D perhaps TRBD1 (6 bases). In germline, CDR1 is SGHTA, CDR2 FQGTGA. The CDR3 contains 15 residues. Trimming took 4 bases from V and 5 from J, leaving 17 bases between them. The DNA for the CDR3 is TGTGCCAGCAGCTCAATGGGCCAGGGGCGTACTGAAGCTTTCTTT. Its protein product is CASSSMGQGRTEAFF.

The rearrangement joins TRBV2 to TRBJ2-4, with D unresolved. V gave up 6 bases and J gave up 0 bases, with 3 bases separating them. Germline values: CDR1 SNHLY, CDR2 FYNNEI. The CDR3 is 12 amino acids. DNA of the CDR3: TGTGCCAGCAGCTTAGCCAAAAACATTCAGTACTTC. Protein: CASSLAKNIQYF.

This chain connects TRBV7-9 to TRBJ1-6, with a weak D call TRBD1 (5 bases). The germline V gene encodes CDR1 SEHNR and CDR2 FQNEAQ (reference sequence). V dropped 5 bases and J dropped 4 bases, with 9 bases sitting between them. The CDR3 runs 14 residues. DNA of the CDR3: TGTGCCAGCAGCACTGACAGTTATAATTCACCCCTCCACTTT. It translates to CASSTDSYNSPLHF.

This chain connects TRBV6-5 to TRBJ2-1; 9 nucleotides align to TRBD1. This CDR3 is 15 amino acids long. The germline gives CDR1 MNHEY, CDR2 SVGAGI. Trimming took 7 bases from V and 8 from J; bases not matched to a gene: 12. CDR3 amino acids: CASTLSGQGVDEQFF. The CDR3 nucleotides are TGTGCCAGCACATTGTCGGGACAGGGTGTCGATGAGCAGTTCTTC.

This chain links TRBV19 with TRBJ1-2; D is unresolved. Trimming pared 6 bases from V and 4 bases from J, leaving 15 bases between. CDR3 size: 14 residues. Per germline, CDR1 LNHDA and CDR2 SQIVND (reference sequence). Here the CDR3 DNA reads TGTGCCAGTAGGGCGGGCAGGCTTGGCTATGGCTACACCTTC. Its translation is CASRAGRLGYGYTF.

This clone was observed once. The same CDR3 is also encoded by other DNA sequences in this sample. The chain combines TRBV12-3 or TRBV12-4 with TRBJ2-7; D unresolved. V was shortened by 6 bases and J by 3 bases, with 6 bases between the two germline ends. The CDR3 totals 11 residues. For the CDR3, the DNA is TGTGCCAGCAGCCCCAGCTACGAGCAGTACTTC. Residues: CASSPSYEQYF.

The chain links TRBV19 to TRBJ1-3; 7 bases map to TRBD1. There are 16 residues in the CDR3. CDR1 and CDR2 from the germline V gene are LNHDA and SQIVND (reference sequence). The V and J ends lost 5 bases and 0 bases, in that order; junction bases with no gene match: 7. CDR3 protein: CASSPTGKDSGNTIYF. The CDR3 coding sequence is TGTGCCAGTAGTCCGACAGGGAAGGACTCTGGAAACACCATATATTTT.

The chain links TRBV12-3 or TRBV12-4 to TRBJ2-7, with 9 bases identical to TRBD1. The CDR3 loop spans 12 amino acids. J gave up 3 bases and V 6 bases, and 0 bases lay outside the gene matches. The DNA of the CDR3 is TGTGCCAGCAGGGACAGGGGCTACGAGCAGTACTTC. This sequence encodes CASRDRGYEQYF.

The chain's CDR3 is CASSNDRLNTEAFF. CDR3 DNA: TGTGCCAGCAGCAACGACAGGTTAAACACTGAAGCTTTCTTT. The chain links TRBV7-9 to TRBJ1-1; possible D gene TRBD1, 6 bases. The CDR3 sequence is 14 residues long. Germline lookup yields CDR1 SEHNR and CDR2 FQNEAQ (reference sequence). V lost 5 bases to trimming and J lost 2 bases, with 12 bases between them. Using reference TRBV7-9 and TRBJ1-1 for the parts outside the CDR3, the full variable domain is DTGVSQNPRHKITKRGQNVTFRCDPISEHNRLYWYRQTLGQGPEFLTYFQNEAQLEKSRLLSDRFSAERPKGSFSTLEIQRTEQGDSAMYLCASSNDRLNTEAFFGQGTRLTVV.

V usage is TRBV4-1 and J usage is TRBJ1-2; TRBD1 matches 10 bases. CDR1 and CDR2 (germline): MGHRA, YSYEKL. V gave up 4 bases and J gave up 4 bases; unmatched junction bases: 12. This CDR3 has 17 amino acids. CDR3 sequence: CASSPQQRTGGLYGYTF. In DNA, the CDR3 is TGCGCCAGCAGCCCCCAACAAAGGACAGGGGGTCTCTATGGCTACACCTTC.

The chain employs TRBV11-2 and TRBJ2-5; 9 bases agree with TRBD1. This CDR3 contains 16 residues. Trimming cost V 3 bases and J 4 bases; bases outside gene matches: 9. Per the germline V gene, CDR1 is SGHAT and CDR2 is FQNNGV. In DNA, the CDR3 is TGTGCCAGCAGCTTCTCACAGGGGGCTGGGGGAGAGACCCAGTACTTC. Protein: CASSFSQGAGGETQYF.

A single count supports this clone. This chain joins TRBV19 and TRBJ1-1, with 8 positions matching TRBD1. Germline values: CDR1 LNHDA, CDR2 SQIVND (reference sequence). CDR3 length equals 17 residues. The trim removed 1 base at V and 4 bases at J, leaving 11 bases unmatched. The CDR3 DNA follows: TGTGCCAGTAGTATAGGGGGCAGGGGGCTAAATGGCACTGAAGCTTTCTTT. Residues: CASSIGGRGLNGTEAFF.

The chain links TRBV6-5 to TRBJ2-7, with D uncertain. CDR3 length equals 13 residues. Trimming took 2 bases from V and 3 from J, leaving 8 bases between them. Germline CDR1 MNHEY, CDR2 SVGAGI. CDR3 residues: CASSYNEDYEQYF. The CDR3 nucleotides read TGTGCCAGCAGTTACAACGAGGACTACGAGCAGTACTTC.

V gene TRBV27 combines with J gene TRBJ1-5, with D tentatively TRBD1 (6 bases). This CDR3 is 14 amino acids long. CDR1 and CDR2 from the germline V gene are MNHEY and SMNVEV (reference sequence). Trimming stripped 5 bases from V and 7 bases from J, with 15 bases between. The CDR3 DNA reads as TGTGCCAGCAGTCCCCACAGGGTTGGCCAGCCCCAGCATTTT. This sequence encodes CASSPHRVGQPQHF.

The chain carries TRBV12-3 or TRBV12-4 and TRBJ2-7, with a tentative D call TRBD2 (6 bases). The CDR3 sequence is 12 residues long. V was trimmed by 5 bases and J by 3 bases, leaving 8 bases between them. The CDR3, as DNA: TGTGCCAGCAGTACGGAGGGCTACGAGCAGTACTTC. Protein sequence: CASSTEGYEQYF.

V usage is TRBV7-9 and J usage is TRBJ1-3, with D hard to call. Germline V gene lookup returns CDR1 SEHNR and CDR2 FQNEAQ (reference sequence). There are 15 residues in the CDR3. The V and J ends lost 6 bases and 2 bases respectively, with 14 bases between them. Written as DNA, the CDR3 is TGTGCCAGCAGAGCGGGTGAAGTCCCTGGAAACACCATATATTTT. Protein: CASRAGEVPGNTIYF.

The rearrangement uses TRBV13 and TRBJ1-3, with D unresolved. Between the trimmed V and J ends, which lost 5 bases and 0 bases, there was a span of 11 bases. CDR3 length: 15 residues. The V gene's germline CDR1 is PRHDT and CDR2 FYEKMQ (reference sequence). The CDR3 DNA reads as TGTGCCAGCAGCATAGAAGCGCTCTCTGGAAACACCATATATTTT. As protein: CASSIEALSGNTIYF. The entire variable domain, with the rest obtained from reference TRBV13 and TRBJ1-3, is as follows: AAGVIQSPRHLIKEKRETATLKCYPIPRHDTVYWYQQGPGQDPQFLISFYEKMQSDKGSIPDRFSAQQFSDYHSELNMSSLELGDSALYFCASSIEALSGNTIYFGEGSWLTVV.

CDR3 protein: CSVVGTAVNYGYTF. The CDR3 coding sequence is TGCAGCGTCGTGGGGACAGCCGTTAACTATGGCTACACCTTC. The chain joins TRBV29-1 to TRBJ1-2; 7 positions agree with TRBD1. Germline V lookup: CDR1 SQVTM, CDR2 ANQGSEA. This CDR3 comprises 14 residues. The V gene end was trimmed by 6 bases and the J gene end by 1 base; junction bases not matched to a gene: 8.

V is TRBV2 and J is TRBJ1-2; D gene ambiguous. Trimming stripped 3 bases from V and 0 bases from J, with 8 bases between. The germline CDR1 and CDR2 sequences are SNHLY and FYNNEI. This CDR3 contains 14 residues. The CDR3 loop reads CASSELQSNYGYTF. CDR3 coding DNA: TGTGCCAGCAGTGAGCTACAGTCTAACTATGGCTACACCTTC.

This clone was detected a few times. The chain joins TRBV7-9 to TRBJ1-3; TRBD1 agrees at 8 bases. This CDR3 has 19 amino acids. In germline, CDR1 is SEHNR, CDR2 FQNEAQ (reference sequence). Trimming at V came to 5 bases and at J to 2 bases, leaving 17 bases not matched to a gene. CDR3 amino acids: CASSAPGQVSNYAGNTIYF. DNA for the CDR3: TGTGCCAGCAGCGCCCCGGGACAGGTATCGAATTACGCTGGAAACACCATATATTTT.

The genes are TRBV27 and TRBJ2-7, with 9 bases lining up with TRBD1. V dropped 5 bases and J dropped 7; count of bases not matched to a gene: 12. Germline V gene lookup returns CDR1 MNHEY and CDR2 SMNVEV (reference sequence). The CDR3 runs 15 residues. CDR3 loop: CASSPHPQGAGEQYF. DNA for the CDR3: TGTGCCAGCAGTCCCCACCCACAGGGGGCAGGAGAGCAGTACTTC.

The chain uses TRBV6-6 and TRBJ2-1; 8 bases agree with TRBD1. The germline V gene has CDR1 MNHNY and CDR2 SVGAGI (reference sequence). The CDR3 loop spans 13 amino acids. Germline trimming cut 2 bases from V and 8 bases from J; bases unmatched to any gene: 2. As DNA, the CDR3 is TGTGCCAGCAGTTACACCAGGGGGCATGAGCAGTTCTTC. Residues: CASSYTRGHEQFF.

This chain connects TRBV5-4 to TRBJ2-7, with D tentatively TRBD1 (6 bases). With 5 bases removed from V and 7 bases from J, the gap between germline ends came to 16 bases. The CDR3 length is 13 residues. Germline lookup yields CDR1 SGHNT and CDR2 YYREEE (reference sequence). As DNA, the CDR3 is TGTGCCAGCAGTAAAACCACAGGGTTAGAGCAGTACTTC. Translated: CASSKTTGLEQYF. Full variable domain (remainder filled in from reference TRBV5-4 and TRBJ2-7): ETGVTQSPTHLIKTRGQQVTLRCSSQSGHNTVSWYQQALGQGPQFIFQYYREEENGRGNFPPRFSGLQFPNYSSELNVNALELDDSALYLCASSKTTGLEQYFGPGTRLTVT.

The chain employs TRBV19 and TRBJ1-6; D not resolved. Trimming removed 7 bases at V and 0 bases at J, with 10 bases between. In germline, CDR1 is LNHDA, CDR2 SQIVND (reference sequence). CDR3 length: 15 residues. CDR3 amino acids: CASTPGGSYNSPLHF. CDR3 nucleotide sequence: TGTGCCAGTACCCCGGGAGGCTCCTATAATTCACCCCTCCACTTT.

The chain carries TRBV6-2 or TRBV6-3 and TRBJ2-7; TRBD2 matches at 12 bases. The CDR3 runs 16 residues. Germline assignment: CDR1 MNHEY and CDR2 SVGEGT. V was pared by 0 bases and J by 2 bases, with 2 bases of the junction left unmatched. The DNA of the CDR3 is TGTGCCAGCAGTTACTCGACTAGCGGGGGCCCCTACGAGCAGTACTTC. As protein: CASSYSTSGGPYEQYF.